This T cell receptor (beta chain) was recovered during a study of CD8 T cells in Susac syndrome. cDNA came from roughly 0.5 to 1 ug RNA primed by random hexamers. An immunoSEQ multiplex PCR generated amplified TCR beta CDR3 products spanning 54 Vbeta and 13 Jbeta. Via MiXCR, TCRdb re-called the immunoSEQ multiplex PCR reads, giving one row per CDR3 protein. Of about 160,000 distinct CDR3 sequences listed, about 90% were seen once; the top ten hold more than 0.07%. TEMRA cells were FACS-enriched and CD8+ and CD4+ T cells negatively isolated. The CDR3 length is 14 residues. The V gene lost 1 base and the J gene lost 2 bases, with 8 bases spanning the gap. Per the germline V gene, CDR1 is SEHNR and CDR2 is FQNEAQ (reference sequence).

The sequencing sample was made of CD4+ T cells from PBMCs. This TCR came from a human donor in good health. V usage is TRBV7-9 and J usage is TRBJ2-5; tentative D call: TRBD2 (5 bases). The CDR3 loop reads CASSLGAAQETQYF. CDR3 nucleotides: TGTGCCAGCAGCTTAGGAGCGGCTCAAGAGACCCAGTACTTC.